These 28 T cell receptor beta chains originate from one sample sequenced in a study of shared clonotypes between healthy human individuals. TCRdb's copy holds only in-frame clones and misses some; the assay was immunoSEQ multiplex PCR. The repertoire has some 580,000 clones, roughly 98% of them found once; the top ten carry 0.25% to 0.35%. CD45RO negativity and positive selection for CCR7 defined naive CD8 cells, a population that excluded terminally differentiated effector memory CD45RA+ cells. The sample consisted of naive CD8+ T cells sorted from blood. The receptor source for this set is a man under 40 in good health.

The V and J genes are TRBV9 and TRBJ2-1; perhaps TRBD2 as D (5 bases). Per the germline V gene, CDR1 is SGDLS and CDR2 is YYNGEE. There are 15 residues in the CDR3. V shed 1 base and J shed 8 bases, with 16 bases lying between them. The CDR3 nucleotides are TGTGCCAGCAGCGTACAATGGAGAGGGCCGCATGAGCAGTTCTTC. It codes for CASSVQWRGPHEQFF.

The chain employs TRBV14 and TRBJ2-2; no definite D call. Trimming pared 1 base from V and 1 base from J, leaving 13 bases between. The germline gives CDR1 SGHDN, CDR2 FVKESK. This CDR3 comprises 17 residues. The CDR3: CASSQGFDTLNTGELFF. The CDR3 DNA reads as TGTGCCAGCAGCCAAGGGTTTGACACTCTGAACACCGGGGAGCTGTTTTTT.

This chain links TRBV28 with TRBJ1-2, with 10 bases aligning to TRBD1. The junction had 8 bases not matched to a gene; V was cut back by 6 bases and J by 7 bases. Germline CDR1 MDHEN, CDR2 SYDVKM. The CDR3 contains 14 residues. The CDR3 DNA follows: TGTGCCAGCAGCAATCCCGGGACAGGGGCTGGCTACACCTTC. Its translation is CASSNPGTGAGYTF.

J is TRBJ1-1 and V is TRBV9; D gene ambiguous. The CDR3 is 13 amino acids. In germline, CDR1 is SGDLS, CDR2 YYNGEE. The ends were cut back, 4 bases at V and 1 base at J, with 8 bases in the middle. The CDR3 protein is CASSRSPNTEAFF. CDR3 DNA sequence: TGTGCCAGCAGCCGATCCCCGAACACTGAAGCTTTCTTT.

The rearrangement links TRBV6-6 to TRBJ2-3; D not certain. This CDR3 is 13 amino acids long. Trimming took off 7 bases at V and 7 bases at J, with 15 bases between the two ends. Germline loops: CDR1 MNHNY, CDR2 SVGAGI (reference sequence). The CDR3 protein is CASTLTRDYTQYF. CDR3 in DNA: TGTGCCAGCACCCTTACTCGTGACTATACGCAGTATTTT.

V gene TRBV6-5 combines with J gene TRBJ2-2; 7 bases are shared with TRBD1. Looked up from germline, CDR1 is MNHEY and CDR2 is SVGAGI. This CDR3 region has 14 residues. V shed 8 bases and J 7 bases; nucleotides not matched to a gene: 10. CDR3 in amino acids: CASGNRGSYGELFF. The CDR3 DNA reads TGTGCCAGCGGAAACAGGGGTTCATACGGGGAGCTGTTTTTT.

The CDR3 loop is CASSPPAHEQFF. CDR3 in DNA: TGTGCCAGCAGTCCACCGGCCCATGAGCAGTTCTTC. V and J are TRBV27 and TRBJ2-1; D is undetermined. V lost 5 bases and J 8 bases, leaving 10 bases between the germline ends. Germline CDR1 and CDR2: MNHEY and SMNVEV (reference sequence). The CDR3 loop spans 12 amino acids.

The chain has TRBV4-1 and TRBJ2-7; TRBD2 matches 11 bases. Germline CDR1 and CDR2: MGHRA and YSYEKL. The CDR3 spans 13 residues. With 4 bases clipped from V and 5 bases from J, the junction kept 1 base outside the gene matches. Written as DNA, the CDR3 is TGCGCCAGCAGCCTAGCGGGGGGGGACGAGCAGTACTTC. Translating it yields CASSLAGGDEQYF.

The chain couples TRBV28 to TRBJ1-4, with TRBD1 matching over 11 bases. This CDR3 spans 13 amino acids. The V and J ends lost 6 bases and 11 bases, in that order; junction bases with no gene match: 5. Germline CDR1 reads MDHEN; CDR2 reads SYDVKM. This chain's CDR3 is CASSRTGGGKLFF. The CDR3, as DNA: TGTGCCAGCAGCCGGACAGGGGGCGGGAAACTGTTTTTT.

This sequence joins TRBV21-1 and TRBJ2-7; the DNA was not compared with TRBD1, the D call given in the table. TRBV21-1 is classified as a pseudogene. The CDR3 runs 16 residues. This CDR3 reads CASSLGSRNQGCEQYF. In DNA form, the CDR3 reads TGTGCCAGCAGCTTGGGCAGCCGGAATCAGGGGTGCGAGCAGTACTTC.

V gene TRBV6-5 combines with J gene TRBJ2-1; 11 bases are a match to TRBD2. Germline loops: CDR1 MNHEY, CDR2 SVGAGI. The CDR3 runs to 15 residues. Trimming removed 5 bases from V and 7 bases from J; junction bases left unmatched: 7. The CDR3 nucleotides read TGTGCCAGCAGTCTTAGCGGGAGGGCGGGGAATGAGCAGTTCTTC. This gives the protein CASSLSGRAGNEQFF.

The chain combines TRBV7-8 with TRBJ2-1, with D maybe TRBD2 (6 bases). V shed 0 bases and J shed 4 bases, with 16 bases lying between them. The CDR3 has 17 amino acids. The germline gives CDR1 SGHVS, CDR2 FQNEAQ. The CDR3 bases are TGTGCCAGCAGCTTAGCTTATGGGGGGAGAGGGTACAATGAGCAGTTCTTC. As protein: CASSLAYGGRGYNEQFF.

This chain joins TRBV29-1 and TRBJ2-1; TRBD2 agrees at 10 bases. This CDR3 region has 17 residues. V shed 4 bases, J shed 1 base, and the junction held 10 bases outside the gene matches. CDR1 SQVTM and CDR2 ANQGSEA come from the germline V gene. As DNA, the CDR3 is TGCAGCGTTGTAGGCCTAGCGGGAGTGTTTTCCTACAATGAGCAGTTCTTC. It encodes CSVVGLAGVFSYNEQFF.

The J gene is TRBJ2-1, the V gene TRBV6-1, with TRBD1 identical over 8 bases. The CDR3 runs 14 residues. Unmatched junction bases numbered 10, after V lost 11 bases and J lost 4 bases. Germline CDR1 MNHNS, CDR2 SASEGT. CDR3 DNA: TGTGCCGGGCGGACAGGGTCGGTATACAATGAGCAGTTCTTC. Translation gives CAGRTGSVYNEQFF.

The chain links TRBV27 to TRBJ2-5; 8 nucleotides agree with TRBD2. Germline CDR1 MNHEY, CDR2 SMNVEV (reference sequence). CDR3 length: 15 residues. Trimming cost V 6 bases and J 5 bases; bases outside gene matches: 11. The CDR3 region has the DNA TGTGCCAGCAGGGGTTTGGCGGGAGGATGGGAGACCCAGTACTTC. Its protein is CASRGLAGGWETQYF.

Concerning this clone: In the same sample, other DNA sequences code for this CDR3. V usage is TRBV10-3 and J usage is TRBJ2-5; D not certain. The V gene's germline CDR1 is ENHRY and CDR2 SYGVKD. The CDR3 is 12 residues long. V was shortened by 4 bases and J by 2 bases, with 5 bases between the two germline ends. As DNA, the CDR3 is TGTGCCATCAGTGGTGGTCAAGAGACCCAGTACTTC. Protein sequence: CAISGGQETQYF.

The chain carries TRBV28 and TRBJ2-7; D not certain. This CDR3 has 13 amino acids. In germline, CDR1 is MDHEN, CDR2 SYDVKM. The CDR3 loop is CATGIRNSYEQYF. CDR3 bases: TGTGCTACCGGTATCCGGAACTCCTACGAGCAGTACTTC.

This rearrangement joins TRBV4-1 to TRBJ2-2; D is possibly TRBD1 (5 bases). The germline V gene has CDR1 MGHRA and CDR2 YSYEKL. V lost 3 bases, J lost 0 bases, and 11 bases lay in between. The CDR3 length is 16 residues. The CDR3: CASSQHGHTNTGELFF. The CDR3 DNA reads TGCGCCAGCAGCCAGCACGGACATACGAACACCGGGGAGCTGTTTTTT.

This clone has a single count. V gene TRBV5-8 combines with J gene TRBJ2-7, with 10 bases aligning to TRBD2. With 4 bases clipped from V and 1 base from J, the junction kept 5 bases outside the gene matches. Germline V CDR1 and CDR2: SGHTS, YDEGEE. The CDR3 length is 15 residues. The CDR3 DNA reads TGTGCCAGCAGCCGATCTAGCGGGAGTTCCTACGAGCAGTACTTC. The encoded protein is CASSRSSGSSYEQYF.

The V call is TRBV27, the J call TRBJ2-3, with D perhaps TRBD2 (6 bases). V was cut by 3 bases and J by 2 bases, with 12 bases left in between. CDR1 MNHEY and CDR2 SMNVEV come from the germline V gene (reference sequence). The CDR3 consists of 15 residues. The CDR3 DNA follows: TGTGCCAGCAGTTTGGGGGACTCAAACACAGATACGCAGTATTTT. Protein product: CASSLGDSNTDTQYF.

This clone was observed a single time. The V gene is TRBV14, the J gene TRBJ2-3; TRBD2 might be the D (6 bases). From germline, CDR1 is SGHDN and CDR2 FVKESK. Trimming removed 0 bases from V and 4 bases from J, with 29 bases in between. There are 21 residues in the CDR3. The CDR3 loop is CASSQDYRDDARESGSDTQYF. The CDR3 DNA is TGTGCCAGCAGCCAAGATTATCGCGATGATGCGCGGGAAAGCGGATCAGATACGCAGTATTTT. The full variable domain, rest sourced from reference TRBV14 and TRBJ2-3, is EAGVTQFPSHSVIEKGQTVTLRCDPISGHDNLYWYRRVMGKEIKFLLHFVKESKQDESGMPNNRFLAERTGGTYSTLKVQPAELEDSGVYFCASSQDYRDDARESGSDTQYFGPGTRLTVL.

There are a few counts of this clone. CDR3 in amino acids: CASSEVTGVNYGYTF. In DNA, the CDR3 is TGTGCCAGCAGTGAAGTGACAGGGGTTAACTATGGCTACACCTTC. This sequence joins TRBV25-1 and TRBJ1-2, with 8 bases matching TRBD1. The CDR3 is 15 residues long. After removal of 2 bases from V and 1 base from J, the junction contained 3 bases not matched to a gene. Per the germline V gene, CDR1 is MGHDK and CDR2 is SYGVNS.

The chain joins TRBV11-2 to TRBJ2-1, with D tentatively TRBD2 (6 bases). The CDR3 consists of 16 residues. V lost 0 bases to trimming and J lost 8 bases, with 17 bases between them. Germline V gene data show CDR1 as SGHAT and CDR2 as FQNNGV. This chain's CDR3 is CASSLDFWEAKDEQFF. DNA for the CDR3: TGTGCCAGCAGCTTAGATTTCTGGGAGGCTAAGGATGAGCAGTTCTTC. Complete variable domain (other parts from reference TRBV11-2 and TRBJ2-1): EAGVAQSPRYKIIEKRQSVAFWCNPISGHATLYWYQQILGQGPKLLIQFQNNGVVDDSQLPKDRFSAERLKGVDSTLKIQPAKLEDSAVYLCASSLDFWEAKDEQFFGPGTRLTVL.

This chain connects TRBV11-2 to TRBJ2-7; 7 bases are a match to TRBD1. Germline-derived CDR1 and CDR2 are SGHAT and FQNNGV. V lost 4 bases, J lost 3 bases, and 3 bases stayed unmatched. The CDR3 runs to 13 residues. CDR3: CASSSGTDYEQYF. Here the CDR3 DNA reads TGTGCCAGCAGCTCCGGGACAGACTACGAGCAGTACTTC. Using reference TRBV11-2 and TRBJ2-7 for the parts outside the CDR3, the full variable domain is EAGVAQSPRYKIIEKRQSVAFWCNPISGHATLYWYQQILGQGPKLLIQFQNNGVVDDSQLPKDRFSAERLKGVDSTLKIQPAKLEDSAVYLCASSSGTDYEQYFGPGTRLTVT.

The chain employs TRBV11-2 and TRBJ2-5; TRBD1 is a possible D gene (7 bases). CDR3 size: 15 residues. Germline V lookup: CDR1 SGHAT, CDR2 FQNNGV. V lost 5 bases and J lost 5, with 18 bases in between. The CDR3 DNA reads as TGTGCCAGCAGCGGAAGGGGGCGGGGACGGGAGACCCAGTACTTC. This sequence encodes CASSGRGRGRETQYF.

In DNA form, the CDR3 reads TGTGCCAGTAGTATATTACACAGGGACACTGAAGCTTTCTTT. Its translation: CASSILHRDTEAFF. The chain is built from TRBV19 and TRBJ1-1, with D possibly being TRBD1 (6 bases). V was pared by 2 bases and J by 3 bases, with 10 bases between. The CDR3 length is 14 residues. Germline CDR1 is LNHDA and CDR2 is SQIVND (reference sequence).

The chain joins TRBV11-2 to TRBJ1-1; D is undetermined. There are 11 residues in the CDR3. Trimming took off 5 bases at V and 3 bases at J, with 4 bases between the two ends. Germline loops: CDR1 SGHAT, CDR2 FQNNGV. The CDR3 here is CASSHYTEAFF. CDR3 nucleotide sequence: TGTGCCAGCAGCCATTACACTGAAGCTTTCTTT.

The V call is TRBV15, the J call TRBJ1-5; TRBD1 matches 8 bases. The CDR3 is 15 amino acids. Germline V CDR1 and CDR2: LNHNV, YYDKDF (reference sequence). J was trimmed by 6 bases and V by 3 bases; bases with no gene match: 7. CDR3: CATSSDRGSLQPQHF. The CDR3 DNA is TGTGCCACCAGCAGTGACAGGGGTTCCCTTCAGCCCCAGCATTTT.